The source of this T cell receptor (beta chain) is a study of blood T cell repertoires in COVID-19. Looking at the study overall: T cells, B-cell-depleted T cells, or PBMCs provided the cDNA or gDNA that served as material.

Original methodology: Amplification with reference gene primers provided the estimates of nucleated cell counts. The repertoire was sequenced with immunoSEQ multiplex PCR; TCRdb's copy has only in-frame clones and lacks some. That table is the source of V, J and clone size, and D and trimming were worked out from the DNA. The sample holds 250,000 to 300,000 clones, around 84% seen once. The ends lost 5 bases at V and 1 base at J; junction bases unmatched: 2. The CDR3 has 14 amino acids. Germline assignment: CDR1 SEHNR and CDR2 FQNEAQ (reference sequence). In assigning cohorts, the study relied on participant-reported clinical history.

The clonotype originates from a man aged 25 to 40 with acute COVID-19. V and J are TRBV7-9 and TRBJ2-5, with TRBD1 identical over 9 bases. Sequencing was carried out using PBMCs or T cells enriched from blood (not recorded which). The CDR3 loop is CASSMTGGQETQYF. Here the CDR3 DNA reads TGTGCCAGCAGCATGACAGGGGGCCAAGAGACCCAGTACTTC.